This T cell receptor (beta chain) was identified in a study of identical twins. Findings and limits, study-wide: Less excess twin sharing appeared in beta out-of-frame sequences.

The CDR3 totals 15 residues. After removal of 6 bases from V and 1 base from J, the junction contained 7 bases not matched to a gene. Germline CDR1 is SQVTM and CDR2 is ANQGSEA. This clonotype was observed a handful of times. The antigen is undetermined. TCRdb called the 5' RACE reads again in MiXCR, with one record for every CDR3 protein. Of about 920,000 distinct CDR3 sequences in the sample, 9% to 15% are singletons; the top ten hold 1.5% to 2%. The same data also went into a second study, on yellow fever vaccine responses in identical twins.

J is TRBJ2-3 and V is TRBV29-1, with 10 bases identical to TRBD2. Sequenced: PBMCs. This clonotype originated in a woman aged 18-29 years in good health. The CDR3 DNA reads as TGCAGCGTAAACCCGACTAGCGGGCGCACAGATACGCAGTATTTT. Residues: CSVNPTSGRTDTQYF.